This T cell receptor beta chain was sequenced for a study of beta chain features in type 1 diabetes. Study as a whole: The examined sorted cells totaled some 99 million across samples.

This clone was counted only a few times. Its antigen is not known. Broader study findings: The naive, central memory and Treg TCRB repertoires showed an apparent similarity that was greater among patients than among healthy donors.

Looked up from germline, CDR1 is MNHNS and CDR2 is SASEGT. The CDR3 length is 15 residues. V was shortened by 3 bases and J by 7 bases, with 16 bases between the two germline ends. All of the sorted populations showed purity greater than 98%. Expressed TCRB transcripts were sequenced, since all the RNA that had been isolated was reverse transcribed. Only in-frame clones appear in the TCRdb table, and some are missing; sequencing was by immunoSEQ multiplex PCR. The data show about 150,000 clones, under 60% seen once. Sample: Tregs from blood. The V call is TRBV6-1, the J call TRBJ2-1; D possibly corresponds to TRBD1 (6 bases). The sequence derives from a young man in good health. The CDR3 here is CASSDRGQGINEQFF. The CDR3 bases are TGTGCCAGCAGTGACCGTGGGCAGGGGATTAATGAGCAGTTCTTC.